This T cell receptor beta chain is from a study of T cells after yellow fever vaccination. Study results and caveats: The booster saw the reappearance of most primary-vaccination clones (approximately 97% CD4, around 88% CD8).

TCRdb re-analysed the 5' RACE reads in MiXCR, keeping a single row per CDR3 protein. The sample records approximately 69,000 distinct CDR3 sequences, 5% to 6.5% being singletons. The CDR3 consists of 13 residues. V was clipped by 4 bases and J by 3 bases, with 9 bases between them. The germline gives CDR1 SQVTM, CDR2 ANQGSEA. This clonotype was picked up many times. Its target is not known. The TCR was taken from a man aged 18 to 30 who received the YFV17D yellow fever vaccine. J is TRBJ2-2 and V is TRBV29-1; tentatively, D is TRBD1 (6 bases). Sequences were derived from CD4+ T cells sorted from PBMCs, sampled less than 16 days after the first yellow fever vaccination. The CDR3 sequence is CSVANRDTGELFF. The DNA for the CDR3 is TGCAGCGTTGCGAACAGGGACACCGGGGAGCTGTTTTTT.